The source of this TCR beta chain is a study of control samples from healthy donors and cancer patients (dated by TCRdb to 2018 to 2021). To note about this clone: Its recognized antigen is unknown. Base qualities were left out, and no much larger clone turns up one base away.

The method was the immunoSEQ multiplex PCR assay. In TCRdb, the immuneACCESS table is reduced to in-frame sequences with V and J assigned. These tables do not hold every clone; where another copy was compared, an unresolved V gene accounts for under half, and the others remain unexplained. Recorded for this sample are some 120,000 clones; 87% of them occurred a single time. The ten largest clones add up to around 1.8% of the sample. Sequencing was done on a sample of blood. This receptor was taken from a man aged 18-30 years in good health.

The encoded CDR3 is CASRLPDPYNEQFF. The nucleotide sequence reads TGTGCCAGCAGATTACCGGACCCCTACAATGAGCAGTTCTTC. The rearrangement joined TRBV28 to TRBJ2-1, with the D gene call left open. Counted from cysteine to phenylalanine, this CDR3 has 14 amino acids. The read is trimmed to its CDR3 DNA, 42 bases read in frame from base 1. V is clipped by 6 bases and J by 2 bases, and the sequence between their germline boundaries is 11 bases long. CDR1 and CDR2, per the germline V gene, are MDHEN and SYDVKM.